This T cell receptor beta chain was sequenced for a study of beta chain features in type 1 diabetes. V lost 2 bases and J 3 bases, leaving 14 bases between the germline ends. The CDR3 has 15 residues. Germline assignment: CDR1 SEHNR and CDR2 FQNEAQ (reference sequence). Expressed TCRB transcripts were sequenced because the isolated RNA had all been reverse transcribed beforehand. Sequencing used immunoSEQ multiplex PCR; TCRdb keeps in-frame clones, though not all of them. Here the sample spans about 360,000 clones, 10% to 15% being singletons. The material sequenced was naive CD4+ T cells from blood. The chain recombines TRBV7-9 with TRBJ2-7, with a tentative D call TRBD2 (5 bases). The receptor's source is a man between 18 and 35 years old in good health. The CDR3 DNA reads TGTGCCAGCAGCTTAAGCGGATCTCTACTCTACGAGCAGTACTTC. Its translation: CASSLSGSLLYEQYF.